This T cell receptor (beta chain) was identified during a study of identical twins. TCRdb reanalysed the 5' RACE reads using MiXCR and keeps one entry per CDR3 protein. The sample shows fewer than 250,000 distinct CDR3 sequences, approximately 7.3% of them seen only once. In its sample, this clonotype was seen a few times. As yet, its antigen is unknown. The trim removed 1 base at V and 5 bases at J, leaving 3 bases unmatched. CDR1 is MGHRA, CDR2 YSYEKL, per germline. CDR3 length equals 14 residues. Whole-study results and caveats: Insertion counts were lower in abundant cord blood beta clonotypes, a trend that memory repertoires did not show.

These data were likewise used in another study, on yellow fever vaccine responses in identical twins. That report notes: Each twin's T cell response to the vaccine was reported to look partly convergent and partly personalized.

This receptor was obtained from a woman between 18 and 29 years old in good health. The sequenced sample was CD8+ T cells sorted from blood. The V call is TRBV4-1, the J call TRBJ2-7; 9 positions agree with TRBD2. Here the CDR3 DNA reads TGCGCCAGCAGCCAAGTGGCTAGCGGGGACGAGCAGTACTTC. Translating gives CASSQVASGDEQYF.